This T cell receptor beta chain was profiled in a study of blood T cell repertoires in COVID-19. Overall study: The study drew acute and convalescent COVID-19 samples from the United States, Italy and Spain. In each case, the material was cDNA or gDNA derived from T cells, B-cell-depleted T cells, or PBMCs.

CDR1 is MNHNS and CDR2 is SASEGT in the germline V gene. Trimming at V came to 3 bases and at J to 5 bases, leaving 3 bases not matched to a gene. CDR3 length: 14 amino acids. Libraries were prepared by immunoSEQ multiplex PCR; TCRdb keeps only in-frame clonotypes and omits some of them. The profile shows 70,000 to 80,000 clones, around 83% of them singletons. The V and J genes are TRBV6-1 and TRBJ1-4; 7 nucleotides agree with TRBD1. Sequencing input: peripheral blood. This receptor was identified in a man older than 75 with acute or convalescent COVID-19. The CDR3 region is CASSDGTANEKLFF. The CDR3 nucleotides read TGTGCCAGCAGTGACGGGACAGCAAATGAAAAACTGTTTTTT.